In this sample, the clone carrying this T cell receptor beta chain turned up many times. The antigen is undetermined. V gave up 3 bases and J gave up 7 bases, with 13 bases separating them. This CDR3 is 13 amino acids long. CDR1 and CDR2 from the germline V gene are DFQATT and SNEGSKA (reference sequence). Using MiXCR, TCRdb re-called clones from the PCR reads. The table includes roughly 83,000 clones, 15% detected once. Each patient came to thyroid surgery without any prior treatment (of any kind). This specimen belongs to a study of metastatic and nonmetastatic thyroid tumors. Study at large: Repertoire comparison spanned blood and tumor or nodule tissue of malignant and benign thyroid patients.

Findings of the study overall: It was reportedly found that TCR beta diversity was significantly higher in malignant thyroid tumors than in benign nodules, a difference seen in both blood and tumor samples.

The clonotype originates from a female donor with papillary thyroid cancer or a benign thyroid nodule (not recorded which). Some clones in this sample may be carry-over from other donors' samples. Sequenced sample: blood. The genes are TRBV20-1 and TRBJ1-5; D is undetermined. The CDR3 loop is CSASRGPGQPQHF. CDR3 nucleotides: TGCAGTGCTAGCCGGGGTCCGGGGCAGCCCCAGCATTTT.